These T cell receptor beta chains were read from a single sample in a study of T cells after yellow fever vaccination. TCRdb independently ran MiXCR on the 5' RACE reads; one entry per CDR3 protein. The top ten clones hold approximately 18% of a sample with roughly 340,000 distinct CDR3 sequences, over 8% of them seen once. The input for sequencing was PBMCs, taken on the day of the first yellow fever vaccination. The receptors were sampled from a man aged 18 to 29 who received the YFV17D yellow fever vaccine. Each CDR3 is given with its conserved first and last residue. The D gene is left open where the match is weak. Expanded clones are given a class, and other clones once, few, many or no size at all.

v_call	clone_size	d_call	j_call	cdr3_aa	cdr3_nt
TRBV5-1	.	.	TRBJ2-3	CASTRLSGPSTDTQYF	TGCGCCAGCACAAGATTAAGCGGGCCTAGCACAGATACGCAGTATTTT
TRBV6-5	few	TRBD1	TRBJ1-1	CASSYAAGGNEAFF	TGTGCCAGCAGTTACGCCGCAGGGGGCAATGAAGCTTTCTTT
TRBV4-3	few	TRBD1	TRBJ2-5	CASSQEGQQETQYF	TGCGCCAGCAGCCAAGAGGGACAGCAAGAGACCCAGTACTTC
TRBV12-3/TRBV12-4	few	TRBD1	TRBJ2-1	CASSRQGADNEQFF	TGTGCCAGCAGTCGGCAGGGGGCGGACAATGAGCAGTTCTTC
TRBV20-1	few	TRBD1	TRBJ2-7	CSARALRDRSRLTLYEQYF	TGCAGTGCTAGGGCACTCCGGGACAGGAGTAGACTTACCCTCTACGAGCAGTACTTC
TRBV5-1	.	TRBD1	TRBJ2-7	CASSPRTGVIYEQYF	TGCGCCAGCAGCCCCAGGACAGGGGTCATCTACGAGCAGTACTTC
TRBV3-1	many	TRBD2	TRBJ2-1	CASSPYPLAGNNEQFF	TGTGCCAGCAGCCCCTATCCCCTAGCGGGAAACAATGAGCAGTTCTTC
TRBV15	few	.	TRBJ1-2	CATSRAKGKHNYGYTF	TGTGCCACCAGCAGAGCCAAGGGGAAGCATAACTATGGCTACACCTTC
TRBV9	many	TRBD1	TRBJ1-6	CASSVGGQGNSPLHF	TGTGCCAGCAGCGTAGGGGGACAGGGTAATTCACCCCTCCACTTT
TRBV7-2	many	.	TRBJ2-3	CASSLARSSDTQYF	TGTGCCAGCAGCTTAGCGCGGAGTTCCGATACGCAGTATTTT
TRBV10-3	few	.	TRBJ2-3	CAISESDGDTQYF	TGTGCCATCAGTGAGTCGGACGGAGATACGCAGTATTTT
TRBV5-1	few	.	TRBJ2-7	CASSFPGRGAEQYF	TGCGCCAGCAGCTTCCCGGGCCGGGGGGCCGAGCAGTACTTC
TRBV4-1	few	TRBD2	TRBJ2-5	CASSQGGGRTQETQYF	TGCGCCAGCAGCCAGGGGGGGGGACGCACACAAGAGACCCAGTACTTC
TRBV7-3	.	.	TRBJ2-7	CASSPGGPGPYEQYF	TGTGCCAGCAGCCCCGGGGGTCCAGGGCCCTACGAGCAGTACTTC
TRBV7-9	few	.	TRBJ2-1	CASSLGGRRANEQFF	TGTGCCAGCAGCTTAGGGGGACGAAGAGCCAATGAGCAGTTCTTC
TRBV20-1	.	.	TRBJ1-5	CSARGGRRNQPQHF	TGCAGTGCTAGGGGGGGACGCCGCAATCAGCCCCAGCATTTT
TRBV9	.	TRBD1	TRBJ1-2	CASSVGGTGSKYGYTF	TGTGCCAGCAGCGTAGGGGGGACAGGGTCGAAGTATGGCTACACCTTC
TRBV4-2	few	.	TRBJ2-2	CASSQSDWTPNTGELFF	TGTGCCAGCAGCCAGTCCGATTGGACCCCGAACACCGGGGAGCTGTTTTTT
TRBV6-5	few	.	TRBJ2-2	CASSRVGGAPGELFF	TGTGCCAGCAGCCGGGTGGGGGGGGCCCCCGGGGAGCTGTTTTTT
TRBV12-3/TRBV12-4	few	.	TRBJ1-1	CASSFGQGMNTEAFF	TGTGCCAGCAGTTTTGGGCAGGGGATGAACACTGAAGCTTTCTTT
TRBV14	few	.	TRBJ2-6	CASSQVFGSSGANVLTF	TGTGCCAGCAGCCAAGTATTCGGAAGCTCTGGGGCCAACGTCCTGACTTTC
TRBV7-9	few	.	TRBJ1-6	CASSLGGGSNSPLHF	TGTGCCAGCAGCTTAGGGGGGGGATCCAATTCACCCCTCCACTTT
TRBV27	few	.	TRBJ2-7	CASSLSLATREQYF	TGTGCCAGCAGTTTATCCCTCGCGACTCGCGAGCAGTACTTC
TRBV6-2/TRBV6-3	.	TRBD2	TRBJ2-1	CASSYSGGQYNEQFF	TGTGCCAGCAGTTATAGCGGGGGCCAATACAATGAGCAGTTCTTC
TRBV4-3	many	.	TRBJ1-1	CASSQDISGSSEAFF	TGCGCCAGCAGCCAAGATATTTCTGGGAGCAGTGAAGCTTTCTTT
TRBV6-5	many	TRBD2	TRBJ2-1	CASSLTGTSGISGNEQFF	TGTGCCAGCAGCCTAACCGGGACTAGCGGGATATCGGGCAATGAGCAGTTCTTC
TRBV11-2	.	.	TRBJ2-3	CASSPRRGAPDTQYF	TGTGCCAGCAGCCCCAGACGGGGGGCTCCAGATACGCAGTATTTT
TRBV24-1	.	.	TRBJ2-5	CATSDLQTEKETQYF	TGTGCCACCAGTGATTTGCAGACAGAGAAAGAGACCCAGTACTTC
TRBV9	few	.	TRBJ2-3	CASSVRGTTDTQYF	TGTGCCAGCAGCGTACGGGGGACCACAGATACGCAGTATTTT
TRBV11-1	.	.	TRBJ2-7	CASSPGRTFSYEQYF	TGTGCCAGCAGCCCGGGACGGACCTTTTCCTACGAGCAGTACTTC
TRBV12-3/TRBV12-4	.	.	TRBJ2-3	CASIPYWDTDTDTQYF	TGTGCCAGCATCCCTTACTGGGACACAGACACAGATACGCAGTATTTT
TRBV6-2/TRBV6-3	.	.	TRBJ2-1	CASSYRAHNEQFF	TGTGCCAGCAGTTACCGGGCCCACAATGAGCAGTTCTTC
TRBV5-1	many	TRBD1	TRBJ2-1	CASSSQTGGKFF	TGCGCCAGCAGCTCTCAGACAGGGGGAAAGTTCTTC
TRBV20-1	.	TRBD1	TRBJ1-5	CSASKSGTDNQPQHF	TGCAGTGCTAGTAAATCCGGGACAGACAATCAGCCCCAGCATTTT
TRBV5-6	few	TRBD1	TRBJ2-3	CASSDTGVEDTQYF	TGTGCCAGCAGCGATACAGGGGTGGAAGATACGCAGTATTTT
TRBV7-2	few	TRBD1	TRBJ1-2	CASSFGTGYYGYTF	TGTGCCAGCAGCTTCGGGACAGGATACTATGGCTACACCTTC
TRBV3-1	few	.	TRBJ2-3	CASSQAQGSSDTQYF	TGTGCCAGCAGCCAAGCCCAGGGGTCTTCAGATACGCAGTATTTT
TRBV19	.	.	TRBJ1-5	CASSRTPQSRNQPQHF	TGTGCCAGTAGTCGGACACCTCAATCGCGCAATCAGCCCCAGCATTTT
TRBV3-1	.	.	TRBJ2-7	CASSQDGGTAYEQYF	TGTGCCAGCAGCCAAGATGGGGGGACAGCCTACGAGCAGTACTTC
TRBV7-2	few	.	TRBJ1-5	CASSRLKGGNSNQPQHF	TGTGCCAGCAGCCGACTGAAGGGGGGCAACAGCAATCAGCCCCAGCATTTT
TRBV3-1	.	.	TRBJ1-5	CASSDGLDQPQHF	TGTGCCAGCAGCGATGGACTTGATCAGCCCCAGCATTTT
TRBV9	.	.	TRBJ2-3	CASSVSQDTQYF	TGTGCCAGCAGCGTAAGTCAAGATACGCAGTATTTT
TRBV7-2	many	.	TRBJ1-1	CASSRIIRHTEAFF	TGTGCCAGCAGCCGAATTATCAGACACACTGAAGCTTTCTTT
TRBV4-3	few	.	TRBJ2-5	CASSQVRGAAGETQYF	TGCGCCAGCAGCCAAGTTCGTGGCGCGGCGGGAGAGACCCAGTACTTC
TRBV20-1	.	TRBD2	TRBJ2-3	CSARDVGTSGATDTQYF	TGCAGTGCTAGAGATGTGGGGACTAGCGGGGCCACAGATACGCAGTATTTT
TRBV10-1	once	.	TRBJ2-7	CASSDGGLFDEQYF	TGCGCCAGCAGTGATGGTGGTCTGTTCGACGAGCAGTACTTC
TRBV10-3	few	TRBD2	TRBJ2-3	CAIMGSGGAADTQYF	TGTGCCATCATGGGTAGCGGGGGGGCCGCAGATACGCAGTATTTT
TRBV2	few	TRBD2	TRBJ2-1	CASSERGTTQFF	TGTGCCAGCAGTGAGCGAGGGACTACGCAGTTCTTC
TRBV27	few	.	TRBJ2-3	CASTPHGALTDTQYF	TGTGCCAGCACCCCCCACGGGGCTTTAACAGATACGCAGTATTTT
TRBV10-3	.	TRBD2	TRBJ2-1	CAIRRQRGGSDEQFF	TGTGCCATCAGGAGGCAGCGGGGGGGTTCGGATGAGCAGTTCTTC
TRBV7-2	few	.	TRBJ2-1	CASSSDRQAYNEQFF	TGTGCCAGCAGCTCCGACCGACAGGCCTACAATGAGCAGTTCTTC
TRBV20-1	few	.	TRBJ2-3	CSATGLKNTDTQYF	TGCAGTGCCACGGGACTCAAAAACACAGATACGCAGTATTTT
TRBV5-1	.	TRBD1	TRBJ2-2	CASSYGQGTGELFF	TGCGCCAGCAGCTATGGACAGGGGACCGGGGAGCTGTTTTTT
TRBV5-5	many	.	TRBJ2-1	CASVLDPSPDEQFF	TGTGCCAGCGTACTTGACCCTTCCCCGGATGAGCAGTTCTTC